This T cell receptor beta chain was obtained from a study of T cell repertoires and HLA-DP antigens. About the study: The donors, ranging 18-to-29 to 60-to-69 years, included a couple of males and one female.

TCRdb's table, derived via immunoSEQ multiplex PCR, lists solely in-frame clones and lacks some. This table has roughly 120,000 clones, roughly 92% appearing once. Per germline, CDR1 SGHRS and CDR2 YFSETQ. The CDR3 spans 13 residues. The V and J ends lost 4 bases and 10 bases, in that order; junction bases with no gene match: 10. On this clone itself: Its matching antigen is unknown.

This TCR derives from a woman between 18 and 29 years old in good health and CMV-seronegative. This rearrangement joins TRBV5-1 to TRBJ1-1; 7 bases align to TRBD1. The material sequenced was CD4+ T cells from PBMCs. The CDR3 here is CASSPWDRLGAFF. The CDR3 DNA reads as TGCGCCAGCAGCCCCTGGGACAGATTAGGAGCTTTCTTT.